Each of the 2 T cell receptor beta chains below was sequenced from the same sample in a study of Ad26.COV2.S vaccination and SARS-CoV-2 variants. The repertoire was sequenced with immunoSEQ multiplex PCR; TCRdb's copy has only in-frame clones and lacks some. The sample lists roughly 410,000 clones; 83% were seen once. Treatment indicated: around 19 received Ad26.COV2.S at low or high dose, single or two shots; a few received placebo; per-sample allocation not given. Samples were taken on day 63 after the first vaccine or placebo injection. The input for sequencing was peripheral blood, taken in a trial of Ad26.COV2.S vaccine versus placebo. These TCRs come from a person aged 18-65 years who received the Ad26.COV2.S COVID-19 vaccine or a placebo.

The V call is TRBV19, the J call TRBJ2-5, with 11 bases aligning to TRBD1. Losses at the gene ends were 1 base for V and 5 bases for J; bases not matched to a gene: 3. Germline values: CDR1 LNHDA, CDR2 SQIVND (reference sequence). CDR3 size: 15 residues. The CDR3 DNA follows: TGTGCCAGTAGTATAGGGACAGGGGGCTCGGAGACCCAGTACTTC. As protein: CASSIGTGGSETQYF.

The chain recombines TRBV5-1 with TRBJ1-4; D call uncertain. From germline, CDR1 is SGHRS and CDR2 YFSETQ. The V and J ends lost 3 bases and 4 bases respectively, with 16 bases between them. This CDR3 spans 16 amino acids. DNA for the CDR3: TGCGCCAGCAGCTACGGGCCCCTTAGTGGTAATGAAAAACTGTTTTTT. Residues: CASSYGPLSGNEKLFF.